This T cell receptor beta chain was sequenced in a study of identical twins. One entry per CDR3 protein results from TCRdb running MiXCR on the 5' RACE reads. This sample yields roughly 500,000 distinct CDR3 sequences, of which around 20% are seen a single time; under 0.95% belongs to the top ten. This sample also belongs to another study, concerning T cells expressing NK-cell markers. That report adds: Restriction of the sorted population to alpha-beta TCR T cells was achieved in several experiments with an anti-gamma-delta TCR antibody.

Sequenced input: CD4+ T cells sorted from blood. The clonotype originates from a woman under 30 in good health.

The CDR3 DNA is TGTGCCAGCAGCCAAGGGGACAGCACAGATACGCAGTATTTT. This sequence encodes CASSQGDSTDTQYF. The chain has TRBV4-2 and TRBJ2-3; D may correspond to TRBD1 or TRBD2 (5 bases each). CDR1 and CDR2 from the germline V gene are LGHNA and YNFKEQ. This CDR3 is 14 amino acids long. Trimming took 1 base from V and 0 from J, leaving 5 bases between them.